The 11 T cell receptor beta chains in this list originate from one sample, sequenced in a study of blood T cell repertoires in COVID-19. Using immunoSEQ multiplex PCR, the repertoire was profiled, and TCRdb retains in-frame clones only, with some absent. The sample carries about 140,000 clones, roughly 84% recorded once. The sample taken for sequencing was peripheral blood. The receptors derive from a human donor in a cohort sampled during active COVID-19.

J is TRBJ2-2 and V is TRBV6-5; 8 nucleotides agree with TRBD2. The V gene end was trimmed by 6 bases and the J gene end by 4 bases; junction bases not matched to a gene: 7. The CDR3 runs to 15 residues. CDR1 is MNHEY, CDR2 SVGAGI, per germline. CDR3 sequence reads: CASRFSGDTTGELFF. The CDR3 DNA follows: TGTGCCAGCAGGTTTAGCGGGGACACCACCGGGGAGCTGTTTTTT.

This chain links TRBV20-1 with TRBJ1-1, with 7 positions matching TRBD1. The CDR3 is 15 residues long. The V and J ends lost 3 bases and 1 base, in that order; junction bases with no gene match: 8. Germline V CDR1 and CDR2: DFQATT, SNEGSKA (reference sequence). CDR3 loop: CSASAGQLGNTEAFF. The CDR3 DNA reads TGCAGTGCTAGTGCGGGACAGCTAGGGAACACTGAAGCTTTCTTT.

The gene calls are TRBV6-5 and TRBJ1-2, with D perhaps matching TRBD1 (5 bases). The V gene's germline CDR1 is MNHEY and CDR2 SVGAGI. The CDR3 spans 15 residues. The germline V and J ends were trimmed by 3 bases and 10 bases, with 21 bases remaining between them. CDR3 sequence reads: CASSYSGTDPSDYTF. For the CDR3, the DNA is TGTGCCAGCAGTTATTCAGGGACTGACCCCAGCGACTACACCTTC.

A word on this clone: The germline gene is not matched at one end of the junction; a read error may be the cause. The V call is TRBV7-9, the J call TRBJ2-1; 10 bases are shared with TRBD2. From germline, CDR1 is SEHNR and CDR2 FQNEAQ (reference sequence). The CDR3 totals 13 residues. CDR3 nucleotides: TGTGCCAGCAGCCTAGCGGGGGCGCATGAGCAGTTCTTC. As protein: CASSLAGAHEQFF.

V usage is TRBV6-4 and J usage is TRBJ1-5; D remains ambiguous. Germline V CDR1 and CDR2: MRHNA, SNTAGT. V lost 5 bases and J 6 bases, leaving 11 bases between the germline ends. This CDR3 is 13 amino acids long. The CDR3: CASSTGFGQPQHF. CDR3 bases: TGTGCCAGCAGTACGGGGTTCGGTCAGCCCCAGCATTTT.

The chain recombines TRBV7-2 with TRBJ2-5, with 7 positions matching TRBD2. The germline CDR1 and CDR2 sequences are SGHTA and FQGNSA. The CDR3 covers 16 residues. V gave up 1 base and J gave up 1 base; unmatched junction bases: 6. The CDR3, as DNA: TGTGCCAGCAGCTTAGATGTACTAGCGCTCCAAGAGACCCAGTACTTC. Translated, it gives CASSLDVLALQETQYF.

This chain joins TRBV5-1 and TRBJ1-2; a weak D match, TRBD1 (6 bases). Trimming stripped 5 bases from V and 1 base from J, with 12 bases between. CDR1 is SGHRS and CDR2 is YFSETQ in the germline V gene. CDR3 size: 14 residues. The CDR3 region is CASRPRDINYGYTF. The CDR3 DNA reads TGCGCCAGCAGACCCCGGGACATTAACTATGGCTACACCTTC.

The chain is built from TRBV7-8 and TRBJ1-4; TRBD1 agrees at 9 bases. The germline V gene has CDR1 SGHVS and CDR2 FQNEAQ. CDR3 length: 15 amino acids. V was pared by 4 bases and J by 7 bases, with 7 bases of the junction left unmatched. The CDR3 loop is CASSSWTGAAEKLFF. The CDR3 DNA reads TGTGCCAGCAGCTCCTGGACAGGGGCGGCTGAAAAACTGTTTTTT.

The chain recombines TRBV6-1 with TRBJ1-4, with TRBD1 matching 7 bases. Per germline, CDR1 MNHNS and CDR2 SASEGT. The CDR3 length is 15 residues. Unmatched junction bases numbered 10, after V lost 1 base and J lost 11 bases. Here the CDR3 reads CASSEVGRGFDKLFF. The CDR3, as DNA: TGTGCCAGCAGTGAAGTGGGCAGGGGGTTTGATAAACTGTTTTTT.

This chain connects TRBV5-1 to TRBJ1-2, with 9 positions matching TRBD1. Trimming at V came to 0 bases and at J to 4 bases, leaving 7 bases not matched to a gene. CDR3 length equals 16 residues. CDR1 and CDR2 from the germline V gene are SGHRS and YFSETQ. CDR3 in amino acids: CASSLVDRGDGYGYTF. The CDR3 region has the DNA TGCGCCAGCAGCTTGGTGGACAGGGGCGACGGCTATGGCTACACCTTC.

This chain's CDR3 is CASSPPGNYGYTF. The CDR3 DNA is TGTGCCAGTAGCCCCCCAGGGAACTATGGCTACACCTTC. The V call is TRBV19, the J call TRBJ1-2, with D possibly TRBD1 on 5 matching bases. Trimming shortened V by 6 bases and J by 2 bases, and 10 bases separated the two germline ends. This CDR3 region has 13 residues. Germline assignment: CDR1 LNHDA and CDR2 SQIVND (reference sequence).